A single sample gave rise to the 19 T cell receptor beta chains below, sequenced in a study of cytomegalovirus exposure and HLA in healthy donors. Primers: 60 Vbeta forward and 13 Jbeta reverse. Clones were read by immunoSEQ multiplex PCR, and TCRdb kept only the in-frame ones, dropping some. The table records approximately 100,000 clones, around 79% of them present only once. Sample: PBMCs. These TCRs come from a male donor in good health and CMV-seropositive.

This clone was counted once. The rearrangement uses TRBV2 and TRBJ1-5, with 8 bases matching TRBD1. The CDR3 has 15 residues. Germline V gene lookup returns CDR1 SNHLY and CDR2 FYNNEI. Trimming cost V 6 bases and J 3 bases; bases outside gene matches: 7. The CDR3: CASSGDRGYNQPQHF. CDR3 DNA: TGTGCCAGCAGCGGAGACAGGGGATACAATCAGCCCCAGCATTTT.

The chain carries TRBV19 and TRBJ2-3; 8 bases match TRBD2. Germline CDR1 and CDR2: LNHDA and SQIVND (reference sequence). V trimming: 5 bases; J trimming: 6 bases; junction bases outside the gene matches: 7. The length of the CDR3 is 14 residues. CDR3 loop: CASSLRTSSDTQYF. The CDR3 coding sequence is TGTGCCAGTAGTCTGAGGACTAGCAGTGATACGCAGTATTTT.

CDR3 sequence (DNA): TGTGCCAGCAGCTTACATGGGAGGGGGAGTTATGGCTACACCTTC. It is translated as CASSLHGRGSYGYTF. The rearrangement uses TRBV7-3 and TRBJ1-2; possibly TRBD1 for D (6 bases). V dropped 2 bases and J dropped 5 bases, with 15 bases sitting between them. The germline CDR1 and CDR2 sequences are SGHTA and FQGTGA. The CDR3 has 15 amino acids.

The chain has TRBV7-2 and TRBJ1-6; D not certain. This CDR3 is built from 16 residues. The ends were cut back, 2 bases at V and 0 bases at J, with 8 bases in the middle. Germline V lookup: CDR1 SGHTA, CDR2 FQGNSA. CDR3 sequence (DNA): TGTGCCAGCAGCTTATCGAGAAGCTCCTATAATTCACCCCTCCACTTT. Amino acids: CASSLSRSSYNSPLHF.

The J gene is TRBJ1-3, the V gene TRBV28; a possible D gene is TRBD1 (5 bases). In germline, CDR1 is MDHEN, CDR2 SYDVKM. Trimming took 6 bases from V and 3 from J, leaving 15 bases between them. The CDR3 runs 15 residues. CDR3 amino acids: CASRYLGEDGNTIYF. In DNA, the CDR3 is TGTGCCAGCAGGTATTTAGGGGAAGATGGAAACACCATATATTTT.

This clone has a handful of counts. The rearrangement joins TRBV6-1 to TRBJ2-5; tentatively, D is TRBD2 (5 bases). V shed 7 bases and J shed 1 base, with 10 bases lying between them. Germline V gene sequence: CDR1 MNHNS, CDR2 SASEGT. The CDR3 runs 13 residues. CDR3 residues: CASTQRFQETQYF. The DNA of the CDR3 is TGTGCCAGCACACAGCGGTTCCAAGAGACCCAGTACTTC.

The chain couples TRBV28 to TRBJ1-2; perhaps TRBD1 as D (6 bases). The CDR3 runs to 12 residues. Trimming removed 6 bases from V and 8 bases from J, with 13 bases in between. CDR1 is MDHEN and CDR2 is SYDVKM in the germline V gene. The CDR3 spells CASRLGTRGYTF. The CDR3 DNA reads TGTGCCAGCAGACTAGGGACACGGGGCTACACCTTC.

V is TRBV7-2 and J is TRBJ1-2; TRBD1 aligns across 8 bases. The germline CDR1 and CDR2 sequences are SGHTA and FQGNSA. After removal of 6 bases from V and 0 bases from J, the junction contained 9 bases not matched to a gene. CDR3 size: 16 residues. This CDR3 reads CASRLERTGPNYGYTF. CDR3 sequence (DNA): TGTGCCAGCAGACTTGAAAGGACAGGGCCTAACTATGGCTACACCTTC. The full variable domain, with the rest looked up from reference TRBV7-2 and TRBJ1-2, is GAGVSQSPSNKVTEKGKDVELRCDPISGHTALYWYRQSLGQGLEFLIYFQGNSAPDKSGLPSDRFSAERTGGSVSTLTIQRTQQEDSAVYLCASRLERTGPNYGYTFGSGTRLTVV.

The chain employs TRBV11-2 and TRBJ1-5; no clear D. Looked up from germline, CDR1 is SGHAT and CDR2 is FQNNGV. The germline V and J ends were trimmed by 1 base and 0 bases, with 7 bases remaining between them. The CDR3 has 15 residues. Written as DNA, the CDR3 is TGTGCCAGCAGCTTAGGCAGTAATAGCAATCAGCCCCAGCATTTT. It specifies CASSLGSNSNQPQHF. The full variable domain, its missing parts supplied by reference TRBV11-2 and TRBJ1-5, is EAGVAQSPRYKIIEKRQSVAFWCNPISGHATLYWYQQILGQGPKLLIQFQNNGVVDDSQLPKDRFSAERLKGVDSTLKIQPAKLEDSAVYLCASSLGSNSNQPQHFGDGTRLSIL.

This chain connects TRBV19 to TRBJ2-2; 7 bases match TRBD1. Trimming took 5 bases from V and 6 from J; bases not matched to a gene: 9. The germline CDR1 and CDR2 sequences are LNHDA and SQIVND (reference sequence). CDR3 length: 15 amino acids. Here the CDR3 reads CASSGRQGKSGELFF. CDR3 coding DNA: TGTGCCAGTAGTGGGCGACAGGGTAAATCCGGGGAGCTGTTTTTT.

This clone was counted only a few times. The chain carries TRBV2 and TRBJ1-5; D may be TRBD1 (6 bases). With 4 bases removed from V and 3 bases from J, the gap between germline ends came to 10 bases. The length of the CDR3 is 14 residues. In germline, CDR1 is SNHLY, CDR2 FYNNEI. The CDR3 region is CASSGTAPNQPQHF. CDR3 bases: TGTGCCAGCAGTGGGACAGCTCCCAATCAGCCCCAGCATTTT.

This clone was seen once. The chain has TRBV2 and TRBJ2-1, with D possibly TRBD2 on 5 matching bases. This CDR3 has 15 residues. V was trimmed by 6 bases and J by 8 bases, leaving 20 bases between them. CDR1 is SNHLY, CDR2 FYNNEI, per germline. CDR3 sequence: CASRIGVSSGDEQFF. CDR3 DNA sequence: TGTGCCAGCAGAATCGGGGTGAGTTCTGGCGATGAGCAGTTCTTC.

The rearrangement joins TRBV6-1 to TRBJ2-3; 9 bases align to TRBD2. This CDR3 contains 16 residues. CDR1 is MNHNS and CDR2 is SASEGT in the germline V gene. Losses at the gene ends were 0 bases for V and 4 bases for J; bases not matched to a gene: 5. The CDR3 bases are TGTGCCAGCAGTGAAGCGCGGGGGGGAGGGTCAGATACGCAGTATTTT. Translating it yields CASSEARGGGSDTQYF.

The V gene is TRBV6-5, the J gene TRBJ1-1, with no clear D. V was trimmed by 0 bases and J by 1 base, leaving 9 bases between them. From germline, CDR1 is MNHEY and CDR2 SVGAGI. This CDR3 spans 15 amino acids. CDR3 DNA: TGTGCCAGCAGTTACTCGATCTTTAGGAACACTGAAGCTTTCTTT. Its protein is CASSYSIFRNTEAFF.

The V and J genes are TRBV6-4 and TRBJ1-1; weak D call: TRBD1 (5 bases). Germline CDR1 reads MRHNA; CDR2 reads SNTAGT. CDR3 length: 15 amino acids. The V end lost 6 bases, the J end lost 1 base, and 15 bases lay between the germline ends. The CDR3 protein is CASRRQSRTNTEAFF. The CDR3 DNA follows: TGTGCCAGCAGGCGACAGAGCCGAACGAACACTGAAGCTTTCTTT.

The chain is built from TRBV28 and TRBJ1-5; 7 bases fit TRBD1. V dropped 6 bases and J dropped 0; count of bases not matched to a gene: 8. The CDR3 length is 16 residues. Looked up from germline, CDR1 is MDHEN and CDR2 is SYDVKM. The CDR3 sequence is CASRRDRENSNQPQHF. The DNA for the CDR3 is TGTGCCAGCAGGAGGGACAGAGAAAATAGCAATCAGCCCCAGCATTTT.

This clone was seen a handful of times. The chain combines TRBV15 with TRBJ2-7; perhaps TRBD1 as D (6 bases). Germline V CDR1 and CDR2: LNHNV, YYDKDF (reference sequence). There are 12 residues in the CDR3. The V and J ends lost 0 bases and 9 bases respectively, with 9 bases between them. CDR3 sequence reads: CATSRDQQGQYF. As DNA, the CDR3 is TGTGCCACCAGCAGAGATCAACAGGGGCAGTACTTC.

The CDR3 DNA reads as TGTGCCTGGAGTCGCGACCGGGCAGATACGCAGTATTTT. It specifies CAWSRDRADTQYF. The chain has TRBV30 and TRBJ2-3; D uncertain. Germline V gene sequence: CDR1 GTSNPN, CDR2 SVGIG (reference sequence). Trimming took 2 bases from V and 4 from J, leaving 10 bases between them. The CDR3 is made up of 13 amino acids. Full variable domain (outside the CDR3, taken from reference TRBV30 and TRBJ2-3): SQTIHQWPATLVQPVGSPLSLECTVEGTSNPNLYWYRQAAGRGLQLLFYSVGIGQISSEVPQNLSASRPQDRQFILSSKKLLLSDSGFYLCAWSRDRADTQYFGPGTRLTVL.

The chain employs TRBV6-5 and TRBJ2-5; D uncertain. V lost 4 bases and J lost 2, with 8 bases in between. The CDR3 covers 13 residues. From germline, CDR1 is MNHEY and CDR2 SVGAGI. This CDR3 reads CASSSTHQETQYF. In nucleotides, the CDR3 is TGTGCCAGCAGTTCGACACATCAAGAGACCCAGTACTTC.